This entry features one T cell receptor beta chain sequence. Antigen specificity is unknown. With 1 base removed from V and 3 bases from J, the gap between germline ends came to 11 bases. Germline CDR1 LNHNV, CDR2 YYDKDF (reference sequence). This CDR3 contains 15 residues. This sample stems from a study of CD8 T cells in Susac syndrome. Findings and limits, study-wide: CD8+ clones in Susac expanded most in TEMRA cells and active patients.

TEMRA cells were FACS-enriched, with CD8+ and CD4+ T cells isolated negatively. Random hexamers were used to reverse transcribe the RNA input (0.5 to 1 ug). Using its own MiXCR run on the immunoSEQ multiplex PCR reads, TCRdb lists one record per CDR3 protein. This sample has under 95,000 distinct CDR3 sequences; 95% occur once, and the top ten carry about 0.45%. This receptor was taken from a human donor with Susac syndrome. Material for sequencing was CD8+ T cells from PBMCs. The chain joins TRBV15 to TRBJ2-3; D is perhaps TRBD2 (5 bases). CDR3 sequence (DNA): TGTGCCACCAGCAGAGTCCGCGGGTTTACAGATACGCAGTATTTT. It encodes CATSRVRGFTDTQYF.